The 8 T cell receptor beta chains below were found in one sample sequenced in a study of shared clonotypes between healthy human individuals (dated by TCRdb to between 2020 and 2021). Libraries were constructed by the immunoSEQ multiplex PCR assay. Here the immuneACCESS table is served through TCRdb, limited to in-frame sequences with V and J called. Missing clones are a known gap in these copies; in checked studies unresolved V genes cover under half, and the rest lacks a known reason. The sample has over 2 million clones on record, 80% to 95% of them singletons. The biggest ten clones account for 0.3% to 0.45% of the sample. The sample was naive CD4+ T cells from PBMCs. Read against the paper, the sample's cell subset or site label means: CD45RA+ positively selected. All receptors derive from a man between 18 and 29 years old in good health. Some clones in this sample may be carry-over from other donors' samples.

This clone was observed a single time. The chain recombines TRBV4-1 with TRBJ2-2; 9 positions match TRBD2. Per the germline V gene, CDR1 is MGHRA and CDR2 is YSYEKL. CDR3 length: 14 residues. Trimming at V came to 6 bases and at J to 4 bases, leaving 3 bases not matched to a gene. The CDR3 protein is CASRGGRATGELFF. The CDR3 nucleotides are TGCGCCAGCAGGGGCGGGAGGGCCACCGGGGAGCTGTTTTTT.

V is TRBV7-2 and J is TRBJ2-7; 9 nucleotides match TRBD1. CDR1 is SGHTA and CDR2 is FQGNSA in the germline V gene. The ends lost 4 bases at V and 11 bases at J; junction bases unmatched: 3. The CDR3 runs to 11 residues. CDR3 sequence reads: CASSYGQGKYF. As DNA, the CDR3 is TGTGCCAGCAGCTACGGACAGGGGAAGTACTTC.

This chain links TRBV6-1 with TRBJ2-3, with D perhaps matching TRBD1 (6 bases). V was shortened by 8 bases and J by 4 bases, with 16 bases between the two germline ends. From germline, CDR1 is MNHNS and CDR2 SASEGT. The CDR3 totals 14 residues. The CDR3 spells CASSARQEPDTQYF. CDR3 nucleotides: TGTGCCAGCTCCGCTCGACAGGAACCAGATACGCAGTATTTT.

This clone was observed once. The rearrangement uses TRBV7-2 and TRBJ2-7; 8 bases line up with TRBD2. The ends lost 1 base at V and 3 bases at J; junction bases unmatched: 8. Germline V CDR1 and CDR2: SGHTA, FQGNSA. This CDR3 is built from 16 residues. The CDR3 is CASSLVSGGADYEQYF. The CDR3 coding sequence is TGTGCCAGCAGCTTAGTATCGGGAGGGGCCGACTACGAGCAGTACTTC.

This chain connects TRBV7-3 to TRBJ2-7; D is perhaps TRBD2 (6 bases). Germline lookup yields CDR1 SGHTA and CDR2 FQGTGA. The V end was cut by 4 bases, the J end by 6 bases, with 13 bases between. This CDR3 is 13 amino acids long. In DNA, the CDR3 is TGTGCCAGCAGCTCCGGCCCGGAGGGCGAGCAGTACTTC. Its translation: CASSSGPEGEQYF. The full variable domain, completed using reference TRBV7-3 and TRBJ2-7, is GAGVSQTPSNKVTEKGKYVELRCDPISGHTALYWYRQSLGQGPEFLIYFQGTGAADDSGLPNDRFFAVRPEGSVSTLKIQRTERGDSAVYLCASSSGPEGEQYFGPGTRLTVT.

The chain joins TRBV11-3 to TRBJ1-1, with 7 positions matching TRBD1. This CDR3 comprises 12 residues. The ends lost 5 bases at V and 10 bases at J; junction bases unmatched: 7. Germline V gene lookup returns CDR1 SGHNT and CDR2 YENEEA. CDR3: CASSQGGDGAFF. Written as DNA, the CDR3 is TGTGCCAGCAGCCAGGGGGGGGACGGAGCTTTCTTT.

This chain uses TRBV2 with TRBJ2-1; TRBD2 might be the D (6 bases). The V and J ends lost 5 bases and 2 bases respectively, with 13 bases between them. The germline V gene has CDR1 SNHLY and CDR2 FYNNEI. This CDR3 has 15 amino acids. The CDR3 DNA reads TGTGCCAGCAGTCGGGGATGGGGGGCCTACAATGAGCAGTTCTTC. This gives the protein CASSRGWGAYNEQFF. The variable domain in full, with the rest retrieved from reference TRBV2 and TRBJ2-1, is EPEVTQTPSHQVTQMGQEVILRCVPISNHLYFYWYRQILGQKVEFLVSFYNNEISEKSEIFDDQFSVERPDGSNFTLKIRSTKLEDSAMYFCASSRGWGAYNEQFFGPGTRLTVL.

Turning to this clone: Within the sample, other DNA sequences also encode this same CDR3. V is TRBV18 and J is TRBJ1-4; possibly TRBD1 for D (5 bases). This CDR3 is built from 13 residues. The V and J ends lost 2 bases and 6 bases respectively, with 7 bases between them. Germline V gene lookup returns CDR1 KGHSH and CDR2 LQKENI. CDR3 nucleotides: TGTGCCAGCTCACCAGGGGCGGATGAAAAACTGTTTTTT. Translated, it gives CASSPGADEKLFF.